The 27 T cell receptor beta chains in this list originate from one sample, sequenced in a study of CD8+CD57+ T cells in acquired aplastic anemia. Both TCR beta VDJ combination and CDR3 sequence profiling were carried out. Genomic DNA was the template for this profiling. MiXCR, applied by TCRdb to the reads, yields one record per CDR3 protein. The sample holds some 120,000 distinct CDR3 sequences, about 46% seen once. The sample taken for sequencing was sorted CD4+, CD8+, or CD8+CD57+ T cells (not recorded which) from PBMCs. The receptor source for this set is a human donor in good health, serving as a control.

The chain is built from TRBV4-2 and TRBJ2-7; no reliable D call. Deletions cut 1 base from V and 6 bases from J, with 16 bases between. The CDR3 has 15 amino acids. Germline CDR1 and CDR2: LGHNA and YNFKEQ. CDR3 in amino acids: CASSQGALVLSEQYF. The DNA of the CDR3 is TGTGCCAGCAGCCAAGGTGCCCTAGTATTGAGCGAGCAGTACTTC.

The chain uses TRBV15 and TRBJ2-3, with D hard to call. Trimming stripped 0 bases from V and 3 bases from J, with 7 bases between. The CDR3 runs to 14 residues. Germline lookup yields CDR1 LNHNV and CDR2 YYDKDF (reference sequence). The chain's CDR3 is CATSREMRTDTQYF. CDR3 nucleotide sequence: TGTGCCACCAGCAGAGAGATGAGGACAGATACGCAGTATTTT.

V and J are TRBV5-1 and TRBJ1-2; D ambiguous. V dropped 0 bases and J dropped 5 bases, with 5 bases sitting between them. The CDR3 has 12 residues. Germline CDR1 SGHRS, CDR2 YFSETQ. CDR3 amino acids: CASSLDRYGYTF. The CDR3, as DNA: TGCGCCAGCAGCTTGGACAGATATGGCTACACCTTC.

The chain recombines TRBV29-1 with TRBJ1-6; 12 bases align to TRBD1. Germline V gene data show CDR1 as SQVTM and CDR2 as ANQGSEA. The CDR3 spans 15 residues. The trim removed 7 bases at V and 9 bases at J, leaving 10 bases unmatched. The CDR3: CSAAPGQGAGSPLHF. The CDR3 nucleotides are TGCAGCGCTGCTCCGGGACAGGGGGCGGGTTCACCCCTCCACTTT. The full variable domain, rest sourced from reference TRBV29-1 and TRBJ1-6, is SAVISQKPSRDICQRGTSLTIQCQVDSQVTMMFWYRQQPGQSLTLIATANQGSEATYESGFVIDKFPISRPNLTFSTLTVSNMSPEDSSIYLCSAAPGQGAGSPLHFGNGTRLTVT.

The J gene is TRBJ1-5, the V gene TRBV7-2; 9 bases are a match to TRBD1. Trimming took 1 base from V and 3 from J; bases not matched to a gene: 1. Germline CDR1 is SGHTA and CDR2 is FQGNSA. This CDR3 has 15 residues. The DNA for the CDR3 is TGTGCCAGCAGCTTAGGGGACAGGGTCAATCAGCCCCAGCATTTT. Protein sequence: CASSLGDRVNQPQHF.

This clonotype has ten or more counts. The chain carries TRBV6-1 and TRBJ2-7; TRBD2 matches 10 bases. V shed 5 bases, J shed 3 bases, and the junction held 7 bases outside the gene matches. The CDR3 is 15 amino acids. Germline values: CDR1 MNHNS, CDR2 SASEGT. The DNA for the CDR3 is TGTGCCAGCAGTCAGAGCGGGGGGGCCGGCTACGAGCAGTACTTC. Amino acid sequence: CASSQSGGAGYEQYF.

The chain links TRBV7-6 to TRBJ1-4, with a weak D call TRBD1 (5 bases). The V and J ends lost 5 bases and 5 bases respectively, with 15 bases between them. The CDR3 totals 15 residues. Germline V lookup: CDR1 SGHVS, CDR2 FNYEAQ. CDR3 sequence: CASSLGGFDNEKLFF. For the CDR3, the DNA is TGTGCCAGCAGCCTCGGGGGGTTTGACAATGAAAAACTGTTTTTT.

In its sample, this clonotype was seen many times. The rearrangement uses TRBV20-1 and TRBJ1-5, with no clear D. Germline values: CDR1 DFQATT, CDR2 SNEGSKA (reference sequence). The V gene lost 3 bases and the J gene lost 6 bases, with 18 bases spanning the gap. The CDR3 consists of 15 residues. CDR3 DNA: TGCAGTGCTAGTCCGGCAGGTCATTTAGGTCAGCCCCAGCATTTT. Its translation: CSASPAGHLGQPQHF.

Concerning this clonotype itself: At one end the junction does not follow the germline gene, possibly because of a read error. The genes are TRBV10-3 and TRBJ2-3; 10 bases agree with TRBD1. The CDR3 consists of 16 residues. CDR1 is ENHRY and CDR2 is SYGVKD in the germline V gene. The CDR3: CATSDRTGGDTDTQYF. CDR3 nucleotides: TGTGCCACCAGTGATAGGACAGGGGGGGACACAGATACGCAGTATTTT.

The rearrangement links TRBV29-1 to TRBJ2-3; D unclear. This CDR3 region has 12 residues. Germline values: CDR1 SQVTM, CDR2 ANQGSEA. V was cut by 6 bases and J by 3 bases, with 10 bases left in between. The CDR3 loop reads CSVNMMTDTQYF. CDR3 sequence (DNA): TGCAGCGTAAACATGATGACAGATACGCAGTATTTT.

This clonotype was recorded at least ten times. This CDR3 reads CASSHDPNRDVYEQYF. The DNA of the CDR3 is TGTGCCAGCAGCCACGACCCCAACAGGGACGTGTACGAGCAGTACTTC. The rearrangement uses TRBV6-1 and TRBJ2-7; D may be TRBD1 (6 bases). Trimming took off 6 bases at V and 4 bases at J, with 22 bases between the two ends. Germline V lookup: CDR1 MNHNS, CDR2 SASEGT. The CDR3 is 16 residues long.

This clonotype was found many times. V usage is TRBV6-1 and J usage is TRBJ2-1, with D tentatively TRBD1 (6 bases). This CDR3 contains 16 residues. The germline CDR1 and CDR2 sequences are MNHNS and SASEGT. V dropped 6 bases and J dropped 4 bases, with 19 bases sitting between them. The chain's CDR3 is CASRTGHYDSYNEQFF. CDR3 bases: TGTGCCAGCAGGACGGGACACTATGATTCATACAATGAGCAGTTCTTC.

In this sample, this clonotype turned up many times. The chain carries TRBV30 and TRBJ1-2, with 10 bases aligning to TRBD1. There are 11 residues in the CDR3. Germline V lookup: CDR1 GTSNPN, CDR2 SVGIG (reference sequence). J lost 11 bases, V lost 1 base, and 1 base had no gene match. CDR3 residues: CAWSGTGGYTF. DNA for the CDR3: TGTGCCTGGAGTGGGACAGGGGGATACACCTTC. Based on the CDR3 plus reference TRBV30 and TRBJ1-2, the full variable domain is SQTIHQWPATLVQPVGSPLSLECTVEGTSNPNLYWYRQAAGRGLQLLFYSVGIGQISSEVPQNLSASRPQDRQFILSSKKLLLSDSGFYLCAWSGTGGYTFGSGTRLTVV.

This clonotype has a count of ten or more. The V and J genes are TRBV4-1 and TRBJ1-1; D gene unclear. Trimming shortened V by 1 base and J by 1 base, and 4 bases separated the two germline ends. CDR3 length: 13 residues. Germline loops: CDR1 MGHRA, CDR2 YSYEKL. In DNA, the CDR3 is TGCGCCAGCAGCCAAGGACAGAACACTGAAGCTTTCTTT. The encoded protein is CASSQGQNTEAFF.

This clonotype was detected ten times or more. The chain uses TRBV20-1 and TRBJ2-3; D not resolved. There are 15 residues in the CDR3. CDR1 and CDR2 from the germline V gene are DFQATT and SNEGSKA (reference sequence). Trimming removed 7 bases at V and 3 bases at J, with 20 bases between. CDR3 in DNA: TGCAGTGTTGGAAGGCGCCAGTTGGGTACAGATACGCAGTATTTT. Translation: CSVGRRQLGTDTQYF.

V gene TRBV24-1 combines with J gene TRBJ2-1; 8 nucleotides align to TRBD2. The closer fit of TRBJ2-7 to the DNA end suggests the J call may be wrong. Germline CDR1 and CDR2: KGHDR and SFDVKD. This CDR3 comprises 16 residues. In DNA form, the CDR3 reads TGTGCCACCAGTGATTCGAGTCTGGCGGGGGGAAACGAGCAGTACTTC. Its translation is CATSDSSLAGGNEQYF.

Concerning this clonotype itself: Germline and junction disagree at one end, which may indicate a read error. The chain carries TRBV7-9 and TRBJ2-5; D perhaps matches TRBD2 (6 bases). Germline CDR1 reads SEHNR; CDR2 reads FQNEAQ (reference sequence). This CDR3 is built from 15 residues. CDR3 region: CASVPRTPGEETQYF. The CDR3 bases are TGCGCCAGCGTCCCGAGGACGCCGGGGGAAGAGACCCAGTACTTC.

Within the sample, this clonotype is medium-sized. DNA for the CDR3: TGTGCCAGCGGGGGGACGAGGGGGCGATCACCCCTCCACTTT. Translated: CASGGTRGRSPLHF. The V and J genes are TRBV2 and TRBJ1-6; 7 bases fit TRBD1. Losses at the gene ends were 8 bases for V and 10 bases for J; bases not matched to a gene: 11. Per germline, CDR1 SNHLY and CDR2 FYNNEI. The CDR3 runs to 14 residues.

Comment on this clonotype: It is likely a read error, because the conserved phenylalanine at the end of the CDR3 is missing. The limits of the CDR3 on the DNA are not certain, so only TCRdb's listed CDR3 is given. This chain uses TRBV7-9 with TRBJ1-2; the table's TRBD1 call for D was not verified on the DNA. The CDR3 length is 12 residues, termini included. CDR1 is SEHNR and CDR2 is FQNEAQ in the germline V gene (reference sequence). The CDR3 protein is CASSYSGDKAYT.

This clonotype was seen at least ten times. The chain uses TRBV10-1 and TRBJ2-1, with D perhaps matching TRBD2 (7 bases). V shed 10 bases and J shed 3 bases, with 22 bases lying between them. Germline V gene data show CDR1 as WNHNN and CDR2 as SYGVQD (reference sequence). This CDR3 comprises 16 residues. The CDR3 loop is CATKGGGLLNYNEQFF. In DNA form, the CDR3 reads TGCGCCACCAAGGGGGGGGGGCTGTTGAACTACAATGAGCAGTTCTTC.

This clonotype has at least ten counts. The chain couples TRBV5-5 to TRBJ1-1; D uncertain. CDR3 length equals 15 residues. Germline assignment: CDR1 SGHKS and CDR2 YYEKEE (reference sequence). The V gene lost 4 bases and the J gene lost 2 bases, with 15 bases spanning the gap. CDR3: CASSPGPIDNTEAFF. CDR3 nucleotides: TGTGCCAGCAGCCCCGGTCCGATCGACAACACTGAAGCTTTCTTT.

There are many counts of this clonotype. The chain combines TRBV7-3 with TRBJ1-1; D is unclear. Trimming cost V 5 bases and J 1 base, with 17 bases left between them. The germline CDR1 and CDR2 sequences are SGHTA and FQGTGA. CDR3 length: 16 amino acids. The CDR3 bases are TGTGCCAGCAGCCTCCACGGGCCGGGAAGGAACACTGAAGCTTTCTTT. Protein sequence: CASSLHGPGRNTEAFF.

The V call is TRBV19, the J call TRBJ1-2, with 8 bases identical to TRBD1. The V segment lost 3 bases and the J segment 4 bases; nucleotides outside the gene matches: 7. There are 15 residues in the CDR3. Germline-derived CDR1 and CDR2 are LNHDA and SQIVND (reference sequence). This CDR3 reads CASSIARGLLYGYTF. CDR3 coding DNA: TGTGCCAGTAGTATCGCCAGGGGGCTCCTCTATGGCTACACCTTC.

This clonotype occurred a few times. The V and J genes are TRBV10-3 and TRBJ2-7; D is undetermined. The CDR3 has 16 residues. The V gene's germline CDR1 is ENHRY and CDR2 SYGVKD. Trimming removed 0 bases from V and 3 bases from J, with 15 bases in between. CDR3 sequence: CAISESGMRRIYEQYF. For the CDR3, the DNA is TGTGCCATCAGTGAGTCTGGTATGCGCAGGATCTACGAGCAGTACTTC.

This clonotype was found many times. This chain joins TRBV11-3 and TRBJ1-1, with D unresolved. CDR1 and CDR2 (germline): SGHNT, YENEEA. The ends were cut back, 6 bases at V and 6 bases at J, with 23 bases in the middle. CDR3 length: 16 amino acids. The CDR3 loop reads CASSLSQNVPGAEAFF. The CDR3 DNA reads as TGTGCCAGCAGTCTTAGTCAGAATGTCCCTGGGGCTGAAGCTTTCTTT.

This chain links TRBV7-4 with TRBJ1-2, with unresolved D. Trimming took 5 bases from V and 4 from J, leaving 8 bases between them. Germline V CDR1 and CDR2: SGHVT, SQSDAQ. CDR3 length: 12 amino acids. The CDR3 region has the DNA TGTGCCAGCAGCGGATCTATCTATGGCTACACCTTC. Its translation is CASSGSIYGYTF.

This clonotype was detected many times. The V and J genes are TRBV6-1 and TRBJ1-2; the match to TRBD1 covers 9 bases. With V trimmed by 6 bases and J by 8 bases, 7 bases remained unmatched. Germline CDR1 and CDR2: MNHNS and SASEGT. This CDR3 spans 13 amino acids. The CDR3 region has the DNA TGTGCCAGCAGCCTACAGGGGGCTGTAGGCTACACCTTC. Encoded protein: CASSLQGAVGYTF.